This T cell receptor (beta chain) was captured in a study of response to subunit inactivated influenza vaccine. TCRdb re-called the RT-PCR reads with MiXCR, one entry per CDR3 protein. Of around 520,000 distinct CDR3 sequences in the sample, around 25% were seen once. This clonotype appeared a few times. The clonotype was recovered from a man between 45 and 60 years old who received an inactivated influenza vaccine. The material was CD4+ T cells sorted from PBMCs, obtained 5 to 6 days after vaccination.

Here the CDR3 DNA reads TGCAGTGCTAGGGACGGTGCCTATAATTCACCCCTCCACTTT. This codes for CSARDGAYNSPLHF. The chain has TRBV20-1 and TRBJ1-6, with unresolved D. Trimming pared 3 bases from V and 2 bases from J, leaving 8 bases between. The CDR3 is made up of 14 amino acids. Germline-derived CDR1 and CDR2 are DFQATT and SNEGSKA (reference sequence).